A selection of T cell receptor beta chains follows, all from one sample in a study of graft-versus-host responses after intestinal transplantation. Data came from immunoSEQ multiplex PCR; TCRdb stores just in-frame clones and leaves some out. The data contain 25,000 to 30,000 clones, more than 70% of them singletons. Here the sequenced sample was ileum tissue, taken 98 days after intestinal transplantation. The receptor set was obtained from a human patient who received an intestinal transplant, so some T cells may come from the graft donor. The CDR3 runs from the conserved cysteine through the conserved F or W. The D gene is left open where the match is weak. Size tells how often a clone was seen (once, few, many) or the class of an expanded clone, and some rows leave it out.

TRBJ2-5,TRBV27,.,.,13,CASSFGQAGTQYF,TGTGCCAGCAGTTTTGGTCAAGCCGGGACCCAGTACTTC
TRBJ2-5,TRBV5-1,.,.,16,CASSLGLHSSQETQYF,TGCGCCAGCAGCTTGGGGTTGCACAGCTCCCAAGAGACCCAGTACTTC
TRBJ2-7,TRBV7-8,.,.,18,CASSLALSRGNSPYEQYF,TGTGCCAGCAGCTTAGCGCTATCTAGGGGGAATAGTCCCTACGAGCAGTACTTC
TRBJ2-7,TRBV30,TRBD1,.,14,CAWSSGTGYHEQYF,TGTGCCTGGAGTTCCGGGACAGGGTACCACGAGCAGTACTTC
TRBJ2-1,TRBV19,.,.,13,CASLESSYNEQFF,TGTGCCAGTCTAGAGAGCTCCTACAATGAGCAGTTCTTC
TRBJ2-7,TRBV14,.,.,14,CASSQGIGIYEQYF,TGTGCCAGCAGCCAAGGCATAGGGATCTACGAGCAGTACTTC
TRBJ1-5,TRBV6-1,.,.,13,CATGPMYNQPQHF,TGTGCCACCGGACCGATGTACAATCAGCCCCAGCATTTT
TRBJ1-1,TRBV6-5,.,.,13,CASSYSTRAEAFF,TGTGCCAGCAGTTACTCGACCAGGGCTGAAGCTTTCTTT
TRBJ1-3,TRBV5-1,TRBD1,.,15,CASRPGQGVGNTIYF,TGCGCCAGCAGGCCCGGACAGGGGGTTGGAAACACCATATATTTT
TRBJ1-6,TRBV19,.,.,14,CASSIGTLGSPLHF,TGTGCCAGTAGCATCGGGACGCTGGGTTCACCCCTCCACTTT
TRBJ2-1,TRBV4-2,TRBD2,.,18,CASSQEPAGTYTYNEQFF,TGTGCCAGCAGCCAAGAGCCAGCGGGGACTTACACCTACAATGAGCAGTTCTTC
TRBJ2-7,TRBV5-6,.,.,11,CASSLTYEQYF,TGTGCCAGCAGCTTGACCTACGAGCAGTACTTC
TRBJ1-2,TRBV4-1,.,.,17,CASSQAQSGVYSDGYTF,TGCGCCAGCAGCCAAGCCCAATCAGGGGTGTATTCGGATGGCTACACCTTC
TRBJ2-5,TRBV9,TRBD2,few,14,CASSESGGSETQYF,TGTGCCAGCAGCGAAAGCGGGGGGAGCGAGACCCAGTACTTC
TRBJ1-4,TRBV28,.,.,13,CASSFAMNEKLFF,TGTGCCAGCAGTTTTGCGATGAATGAAAAACTGTTTTTT
TRBJ1-1,TRBV18,.,.,16,CASSPLRTGSYTEAFF,TGTGCCAGCTCACCACTTAGAACAGGGTCGTACACTGAAGCTTTCTTT
TRBJ1-1,TRBV28,.,.,16,CASSLFGAYKDTEAFF,TGTGCCAGCAGTTTATTCGGGGCCTATAAAGACACTGAAGCTTTCTTT
TRBJ2-5,TRBV19,.,.,14,CASTPQLGQETQYF,TGTGCCAGTACCCCCCAATTGGGGCAAGAGACCCAGTACTTC
TRBJ2-5,TRBV7-2,TRBD2,.,14,CASSLRRGVETQYF,TGTGCCAGCAGCTTAAGACGGGGGGTAGAGACCCAGTACTTC
TRBJ1-1,TRBV15,.,.,16,CATSYITVSWGTEAFF,TGTGCCACCAGCTACATTACGGTGTCGTGGGGCACTGAAGCTTTCTTT
TRBJ1-2,TRBV7-9,.,.,13,CASSLVGNYGYTF,TGTGCCAGCAGCTTAGTGGGGAACTATGGCTACACCTTC
TRBJ2-1,TRBV6-1,TRBD2,.,13,CASAWRGVDEQFF,TGTGCCAGCGCTTGGCGGGGGGTGGATGAGCAGTTCTTC
TRBJ2-5,TRBV10-2,TRBD1,.,15,CASSLSGTGGETQYF,TGCGCCAGCAGTTTATCCGGGACAGGGGGCGAGACCCAGTACTTC
TRBJ2-7,TRBV6-4,TRBD2,.,15,CASTGNRGGCYEQYF,TGTGCCAGCACTGGGAATAGGGGAGGGTGCTACGAGCAGTACTTC
TRBJ1-5,TRBV7-2,.,.,15,CASSLVDSDNQPQHF,TGTGCCAGCAGCTTAGTAGACAGCGACAATCAGCCCCAGCATTTT
TRBJ1-5,TRBV7-2,.,.,13,CASSLGPVEPQHF,TGTGCCAGCAGCTTAGGGCCCGTTGAGCCCCAGCATTTT
TRBJ1-3,TRBV7-2,.,few,17,CASSLGYRRGTGNTIYF,TGTGCCAGCAGCTTAGGGTACAGGCGAGGGACTGGAAACACCATATATTTT
TRBJ1-4,TRBV4-1,TRBD1,once,15,CASSLDRGPGEKLFF,TGCGCCAGCAGCCTAGACAGGGGCCCTGGAGAAAAACTGTTTTTT
TRBJ2-5,TRBV6-1,TRBD1,.,17,CASSESRGQLLWETQYF,TGTGCCAGCAGTGAAAGTAGGGGGCAACTCTTGTGGGAGACCCAGTACTTC
TRBJ1-4,TRBV13,.,.,14,CASSQLSRDEKLFF,TGTGCCAGCAGCCAACTATCGCGGGATGAAAAACTGTTTTTT
TRBJ2-3,TRBV2,TRBD2,once,15,CASRATSGGTDTQYF,TGTGCCAGCAGGGCCACTAGCGGGGGCACAGATACGCAGTATTTT
TRBJ2-5,TRBV19,.,.,14,CASIDRTDPETQYF,TGTGCCAGTATCGACCGGACTGACCCGGAGACCCAGTACTTC
TRBJ2-7,TRBV9,.,.,15,CASSVDAGRNYEQYF,TGTGCCAGCAGCGTAGATGCGGGTAGGAACTACGAGCAGTACTTC
TRBJ2-7,TRBV13,.,few,12,CASGPWPYEQYF,TGTGCCAGCGGCCCCTGGCCCTACGAGCAGTACTTC
TRBJ2-3,TRBV30,.,.,14,CAWAGVAVTDTQYF,TGTGCCTGGGCAGGTGTCGCGGTCACTGATACGCAGTATTTT